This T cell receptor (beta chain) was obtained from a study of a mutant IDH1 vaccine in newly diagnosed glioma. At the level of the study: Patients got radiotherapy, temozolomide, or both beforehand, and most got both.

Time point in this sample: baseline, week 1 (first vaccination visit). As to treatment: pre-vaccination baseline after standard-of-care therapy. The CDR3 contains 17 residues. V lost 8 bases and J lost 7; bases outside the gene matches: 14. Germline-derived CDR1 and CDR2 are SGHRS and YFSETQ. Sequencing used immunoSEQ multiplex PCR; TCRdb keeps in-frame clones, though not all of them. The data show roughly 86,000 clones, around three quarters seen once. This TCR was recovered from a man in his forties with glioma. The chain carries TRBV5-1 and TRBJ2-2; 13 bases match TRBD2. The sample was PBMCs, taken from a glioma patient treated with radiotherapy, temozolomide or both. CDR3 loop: CASSPGTSGTGGGELFF. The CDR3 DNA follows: TGCGCCAGTTCTCCCGGGACTAGCGGGACCGGGGGCGGGGAGCTGTTTTTT.